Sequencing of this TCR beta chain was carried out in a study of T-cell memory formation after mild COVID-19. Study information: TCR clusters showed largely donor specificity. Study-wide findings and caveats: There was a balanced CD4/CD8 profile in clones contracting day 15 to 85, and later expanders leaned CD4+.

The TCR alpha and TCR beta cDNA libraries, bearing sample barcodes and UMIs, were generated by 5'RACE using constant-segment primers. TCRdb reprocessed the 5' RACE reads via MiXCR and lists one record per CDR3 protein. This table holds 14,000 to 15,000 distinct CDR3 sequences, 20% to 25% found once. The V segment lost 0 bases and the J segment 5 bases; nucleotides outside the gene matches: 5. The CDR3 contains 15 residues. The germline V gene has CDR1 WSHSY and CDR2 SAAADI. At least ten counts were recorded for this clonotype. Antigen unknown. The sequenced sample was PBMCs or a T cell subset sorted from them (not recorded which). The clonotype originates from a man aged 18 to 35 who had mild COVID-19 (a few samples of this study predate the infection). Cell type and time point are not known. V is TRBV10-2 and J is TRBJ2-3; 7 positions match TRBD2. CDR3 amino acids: CASSESLLARDTQYF. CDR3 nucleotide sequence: TGCGCCAGCAGTGAGTCTTTACTAGCGAGAGATACGCAGTATTTT.